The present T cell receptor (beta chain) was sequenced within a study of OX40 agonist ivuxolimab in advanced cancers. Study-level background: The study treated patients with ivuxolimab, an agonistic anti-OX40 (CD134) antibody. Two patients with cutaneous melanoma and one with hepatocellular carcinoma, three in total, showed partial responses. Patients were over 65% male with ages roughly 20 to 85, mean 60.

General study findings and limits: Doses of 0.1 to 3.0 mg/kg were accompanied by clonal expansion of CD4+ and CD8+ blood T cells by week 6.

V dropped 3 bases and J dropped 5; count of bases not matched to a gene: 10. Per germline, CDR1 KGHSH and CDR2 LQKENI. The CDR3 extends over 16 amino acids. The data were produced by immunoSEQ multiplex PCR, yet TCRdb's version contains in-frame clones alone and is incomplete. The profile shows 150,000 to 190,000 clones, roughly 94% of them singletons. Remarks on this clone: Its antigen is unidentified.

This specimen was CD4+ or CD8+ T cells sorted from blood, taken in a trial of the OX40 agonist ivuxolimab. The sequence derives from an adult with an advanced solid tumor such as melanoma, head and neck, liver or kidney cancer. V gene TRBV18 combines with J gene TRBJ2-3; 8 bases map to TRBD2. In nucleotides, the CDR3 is TGTGCCAGCTCACCCGAGGTAGCGGGACCCGGAGATACGCAGTATTTT. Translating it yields CASSPEVAGPGDTQYF.